The 24 T cell receptor beta chains below were found in one sample sequenced in a study of blood T cell repertoires in COVID-19. Clones were read by immunoSEQ multiplex PCR, and TCRdb kept only the in-frame ones, dropping some. The sample includes approximately 110,000 clones, less than 80% of them seen just once. Sequenced: peripheral blood. These receptors came from a man in his 70s with active or convalescent COVID-19.

This chain links TRBV30 with TRBJ1-1; possibly TRBD1 for D (6 bases). The CDR3 is made up of 13 amino acids. Germline CDR1 GTSNPN, CDR2 SVGIG (reference sequence). Trimming pared 7 bases from V and 5 bases from J, leaving 17 bases between. The DNA of the CDR3 is TGTGCCTCCGCGGGGGGCGTATGGACTGAAGCTTTCTTT. It yields the protein CASAGGVWTEAFF.

The chain links TRBV7-2 to TRBJ1-6; 9 bases agree with TRBD1. CDR1 SGHTA and CDR2 FQGNSA come from the germline V gene. The CDR3 runs 17 residues. V was pared by 6 bases and J by 7 bases, with 13 bases of the junction left unmatched. The CDR3 region has the DNA TGTGCCAGCAGATTAACAGGGGGCGCAGGGGGAAATTCACCCCTCCACTTT. Translating gives CASRLTGGAGGNSPLHF.

The chain uses TRBV28 and TRBJ1-3; D remains unclear. The CDR3 is 13 amino acids. CDR1 MDHEN and CDR2 SYDVKM come from the germline V gene. With 7 bases removed from V and 0 bases from J, the gap between germline ends came to 7 bases. CDR3 region: CASTRSSGNTIYF. CDR3 in DNA: TGTGCCAGCACTAGGAGCTCTGGAAACACCATATATTTT.

This chain links TRBV28 with TRBJ2-5; D may be TRBD1 (5 bases). Trimming pared 1 base from V and 1 base from J, leaving 10 bases between. Per germline, CDR1 MDHEN and CDR2 SYDVKM. The CDR3 has 15 residues. The CDR3 DNA reads as TGTGCCAGCAGTTTATCGGGCAGGGCCCAAGAGACCCAGTACTTC. This encodes CASSLSGRAQETQYF. Combining the CDR3 with reference TRBV28 and TRBJ2-5 gives the whole variable domain DVKVTQSSRYLVKRTGEKVFLECVQDMDHENMFWYRQDPGLGLRLIYFSYDVKMKEKGDIPEGYSVSREKKERFSLILESASTNQTSMYLCASSLSGRAQETQYFGPGTRLLVL.

In regard to this clone: The CDR3 end shows no conserved phenylalanine or tryptophan, and so a read error is likely. Because the CDR3's place on the DNA is in doubt, the DNA is left out and the CDR3 is given as listed by TCRdb. V is TRBV12-5 and J is TRBJ1-4. The V gene's germline CDR1 is LGHNT and CDR2 FRNRAP. Counting both end residues, the CDR3 totals 16 amino acids. CDR3 residues: CASGPLLGLDINFSVG.

The CDR3 nucleotides are TGCGCCAGCAGTGAGTCTAGCGGGGGAGGCGGGACCCAGTACTTC. Translating it yields CASSESSGGGGTQYF. This chain links TRBV10-2 with TRBJ2-5; 9 nucleotides match TRBD2. This CDR3 is 15 amino acids long. Germline values: CDR1 WSHSY, CDR2 SAAADI. V lost 0 bases to trimming and J lost 7 bases; unmatched junction nucleotides: 6.

In this sample, this clone turned up once. V gene TRBV12-3 or TRBV12-4 combines with J gene TRBJ1-1; TRBD1 is a possible D gene (6 bases). CDR3 length: 13 residues. V gave up 5 bases and J gave up 1 base, with 8 bases separating them. In DNA, the CDR3 is TGTGCCAGCAGTAAGACAGGGAACACTGAAGCTTTCTTT. Its protein is CASSKTGNTEAFF.

The chain employs TRBV28 and TRBJ1-3; 7 bases map to TRBD1. After removal of 6 bases from V and 4 bases from J, the junction contained 3 bases not matched to a gene. Germline CDR1 reads MDHEN; CDR2 reads SYDVKM. This CDR3 contains 13 residues. The CDR3 DNA is TGTGCCAGCAGGACAGGGTACGGAAACACCATATATTTT. It encodes CASRTGYGNTIYF.

V gene TRBV15 combines with J gene TRBJ2-1, with 9 bases that match TRBD2. J lost 7 bases, V lost 3 bases, and 10 bases had no gene match. The CDR3 has 16 residues. Germline CDR1 is LNHNV and CDR2 is YYDKDF (reference sequence). In DNA, the CDR3 is TGTGCCACCAGCAGTCGAGGCGGGGGGGCTAGGAATGAGCAGTTCTTC. As protein: CATSSRGGGARNEQFF.

The chain employs TRBV30 and TRBJ1-2; D ambiguous. V was pared by 5 bases and J by 7 bases, with 14 bases between. The CDR3 contains 12 residues. CDR1 is GTSNPN, CDR2 SVGIG, per germline (reference sequence). The CDR3 DNA reads TGTGCCTGGGGCCTGCCTAGGAGTGGCTACACCTTC. This sequence encodes CAWGLPRSGYTF.

This rearrangement joins TRBV6-5 to TRBJ1-2; D gene unclear. The germline V gene has CDR1 MNHEY and CDR2 SVGAGI. The CDR3 has 15 amino acids. Trimming cost V 7 bases and J 2 bases, with 17 bases left between them. As DNA, the CDR3 is TGTGCCAGCATTCGCGAGGTAGAAGAAAACTATGGCTACACCTTC. It is translated as CASIREVEENYGYTF.

The rearrangement links TRBV18 to TRBJ2-1; 12 positions match TRBD2. Per germline, CDR1 KGHSH and CDR2 LQKENI. V lost 1 base to trimming and J lost 9 bases; unmatched junction nucleotides: 13. The CDR3 has 18 residues. CDR3 loop: CASSPRTSGIATRREQFF. As DNA, the CDR3 is TGTGCCAGCTCACCACGGACTAGCGGGATAGCCACCCGACGTGAGCAGTTCTTC.

This chain links TRBV28 with TRBJ2-3, with 9 bases matching TRBD2. With V trimmed by 4 bases and J by 4 bases, 12 bases remained unmatched. The CDR3 is made up of 17 amino acids. CDR1 is MDHEN and CDR2 is SYDVKM in the germline V gene. CDR3 residues: CASSSVFAGGVADTQYF. The CDR3 DNA reads as TGTGCCAGCAGTTCCGTCTTTGCGGGAGGGGTAGCAGATACGCAGTATTTT.

The rearrangement links TRBV11-2 to TRBJ2-1, with a tentative D call TRBD1 (6 bases). In germline, CDR1 is SGHAT, CDR2 FQNNGV. This CDR3 is 14 amino acids long. V was pared by 0 bases and J by 9 bases, with 12 bases between. CDR3 sequence: CASSLDPQGSEQFF. The DNA for the CDR3 is TGTGCCAGCAGCTTAGATCCCCAGGGGAGTGAGCAGTTCTTC.

The chain is built from TRBV2 and TRBJ2-3; the D gene is possibly TRBD2 (5 bases). V lost 4 bases to trimming and J lost 3 bases, with 14 bases between them. Germline V gene data show CDR1 as SNHLY and CDR2 as FYNNEI. The CDR3 runs to 15 residues. CDR3 loop: CASSVSGKRTDTQYF. CDR3 DNA sequence: TGTGCCAGCAGTGTATCGGGGAAGCGGACAGATACGCAGTATTTT. Full variable domain (rest looked up from reference TRBV2 and TRBJ2-3): EPEVTQTPSHQVTQMGQEVILRCVPISNHLYFYWYRQILGQKVEFLVSFYNNEISEKSEIFDDQFSVERPDGSNFTLKIRSTKLEDSAMYFCASSVSGKRTDTQYFGPGTRLTVL.

V is TRBV5-1 and J is TRBJ2-1; the match to TRBD2 covers 11 bases. Germline V lookup: CDR1 SGHRS, CDR2 YFSETQ. V shed 4 bases and J 9 bases; nucleotides not matched to a gene: 15. The CDR3 has 17 residues. CDR3 DNA: TGCGCCAGCAGCGGTTCGGAGACTAGCGGGAAATGGGGTGAGCAGTTCTTC. Amino acids: CASSGSETSGKWGEQFF.

The sample holds a few counts of this clone. V gene TRBV19 combines with J gene TRBJ1-2; possibly TRBD1 for D (5 bases). CDR1 is LNHDA and CDR2 is SQIVND in the germline V gene (reference sequence). V gave up 3 bases and J gave up 7 bases, with 12 bases separating them. The CDR3 runs to 13 residues. The CDR3 sequence: CASSIRGLGGYTF. For the CDR3, the DNA is TGTGCCAGTAGTATCCGGGGGTTGGGTGGCTACACCTTC.

The chain employs TRBV4-1 and TRBJ2-5; D not certain. The CDR3 totals 13 residues. V lost 8 bases to trimming and J lost 2 bases, with 12 bases between them. From germline, CDR1 is MGHRA and CDR2 YSYEKL. This CDR3 is CASRGSRQETQYF. DNA of the CDR3: TGCGCCAGCCGAGGATCGAGACAAGAGACCCAGTACTTC.

This sequence joins TRBV9 and TRBJ1-2, with TRBD1 identical over 7 bases. The CDR3 spans 16 residues. J lost 0 bases, V lost 4 bases, and 9 bases had no gene match. Per the germline V gene, CDR1 is SGDLS and CDR2 is YYNGEE. The CDR3 reads CASSLGQVGANYGYTF. In DNA form, the CDR3 reads TGTGCCAGCAGCCTTGGACAGGTTGGAGCTAACTATGGCTACACCTTC.

The gene calls are TRBV19 and TRBJ2-6; 8 positions match TRBD1. V was pared by 6 bases and J by 0 bases, with 4 bases of the junction left unmatched. The CDR3 contains 16 residues. The V gene's germline CDR1 is LNHDA and CDR2 SQIVND (reference sequence). The CDR3 protein is CASRVTGDSGANVLTF. In DNA, the CDR3 is TGTGCCAGTAGGGTGACAGGGGACTCTGGGGCCAACGTCCTGACTTTC.

The CDR3 sequence is CASSQTSGTSNYGYTF. As DNA, the CDR3 is TGTGCCAGCAGCCAGACCTCCGGGACATCCAACTATGGCTACACCTTC. The gene calls are TRBV3-1 (or the pseudogene TRBV3-2) and TRBJ1-2; D is perhaps TRBD1 (6 bases). CDR3 length equals 16 residues. With 3 bases removed from V and 2 bases from J, the gap between germline ends came to 16 bases. Germline V gives CDR1 LGHDT, CDR2 YNNKEL (reference sequence).

This rearrangement joins TRBV2 to TRBJ2-5, with D perhaps TRBD2 (5 bases). Germline V lookup: CDR1 SNHLY, CDR2 FYNNEI. There are 15 residues in the CDR3. Between the trimmed V and J ends, which lost 6 bases and 0 bases, there was a span of 14 bases. CDR3 bases: TGTGCCAGCAGAAAGGAAGCGGTGTACCAAGAGACCCAGTACTTC. Amino acids: CASRKEAVYQETQYF.

This chain joins TRBV29-1 and TRBJ2-5; the D gene is possibly TRBD2 (6 bases). This CDR3 has 12 residues. Per germline, CDR1 SQVTM and CDR2 ANQGSEA. The ends were cut back, 8 bases at V and 4 bases at J, with 14 bases in the middle. The CDR3 DNA sequence: TGCAGCCTCCGGGACTTACGAGAGACCCAGTACTTC. It yields the protein CSLRDLRETQYF.

The chain recombines TRBV12-1 with TRBJ2-7; the table names TRBD2, a call not compared with the DNA. TRBV12-1 has pseudogene status. The length of the CDR3 is 13 residues. The CDR3 region is CASSWAGVYEQYF. The CDR3 nucleotides are TGTGCCAGTTCTTGGGCGGGGGTCTACGAGCAGTACTTC.